A single sample gave rise to the 10 T cell receptor beta chains below, sequenced in a study of spatial heterogeneity in lung cancer. For these TCRs, the target antigens are not known. Study-level points and caveats: Tracking of tumor mutation counts was seen in expanded intratumoral alpha and beta TCR counts.

TCRdb itself ran the 5' RACE reads through MiXCR, one entry per CDR3 protein. Among 2,500 to 3,500 distinct CDR3 sequences listed, roughly 49% were seen once. Time point here: sample taken at primary tumor resection. Sequenced here: lung tumor tissue, sampled at surgery. These receptors originate from a male donor with early-stage non-small cell lung cancer.

The rearrangement joins TRBV2 to TRBJ2-7, with 7 bases that match TRBD1. From germline, CDR1 is SNHLY and CDR2 FYNNEI. This CDR3 comprises 13 residues. The trim removed 8 bases at V and 0 bases at J, leaving 4 bases unmatched. This CDR3 reads CASGTVSSYEQYF. The CDR3 DNA reads as TGTGCCAGCGGGACAGTCAGCTCCTACGAGCAGTACTTC.

The chain carries TRBV10-3 and TRBJ2-7; D gene ambiguous. Trimming removed 4 bases from V and 3 bases from J, with 7 bases in between. This CDR3 comprises 12 residues. The germline CDR1 and CDR2 sequences are ENHRY and SYGVKD. In nucleotides, the CDR3 is TGTGCCATCAGTGGGACCTTCTACGAGCAGTACTTC. As protein: CAISGTFYEQYF.

This clonotype turned up a few times. The chain couples TRBV5-6 to TRBJ2-5; D might be TRBD2 (5 bases). Between the trimmed V and J ends, which lost 0 bases and 1 base, there was a span of 10 bases. The germline V gene encodes CDR1 SGHDT and CDR2 YYEEEE. The CDR3 is 15 residues long. As DNA, the CDR3 is TGTGCCAGCAGCTTGGAAGGACTCGTCCAAGAGACCCAGTACTTC. Translating gives CASSLEGLVQETQYF.

The chain is built from TRBV29-1 and TRBJ2-3; perhaps TRBD1 as D (7 bases). Germline V lookup: CDR1 SQVTM, CDR2 ANQGSEA. The CDR3 runs to 14 residues. V was trimmed by 6 bases and J by 2 bases, leaving 15 bases between them. Here the CDR3 DNA reads TGCAGCGTCAGCAGGGGGGAAAACACAGATACGCAGTATTTT. Protein product: CSVSRGENTDTQYF.

The gene calls are TRBV28 and TRBJ2-2; no definite D call. Germline CDR1 reads MDHEN; CDR2 reads SYDVKM. The CDR3 has 14 residues. V dropped 10 bases and J dropped 2 bases, with 14 bases sitting between them. The CDR3 DNA reads TGTGCCACCGGACGTCGGGTTAACACCGGGGAGCTGTTTTTT. Translation: CATGRRVNTGELFF. The full variable domain, completed using reference TRBV28 and TRBJ2-2, is DVKVTQSSRYLVKRTGEKVFLECVQDMDHENMFWYRQDPGLGLRLIYFSYDVKMKEKGDIPEGYSVSREKKERFSLILESASTNQTSMYLCATGRRVNTGELFFGEGSRLTVL.

The chain uses TRBV20-1 and TRBJ1-5; tentatively, D is TRBD1 (6 bases). V lost 3 bases, J lost 7 bases, and 16 bases lay in between. This CDR3 has 14 amino acids. CDR1 and CDR2 (germline): DFQATT, SNEGSKA (reference sequence). CDR3 sequence reads: CSARDSVDLQPQHF. The CDR3 bases are TGCAGTGCTAGGGACAGCGTGGACCTCCAGCCCCAGCATTTT.

The chain uses TRBV29-1 and TRBJ2-3; 8 nucleotides align to TRBD2. Germline CDR1 and CDR2: SQVTM and ANQGSEA. The V and J ends lost 6 bases and 0 bases, in that order; junction bases with no gene match: 20. The CDR3 totals 19 residues. The CDR3 region is CSVTDPHASGSSSTDTQYF. CDR3 DNA sequence: TGCAGCGTGACAGACCCGCATGCGAGCGGGAGCTCGAGCACAGATACGCAGTATTTT.

This sequence joins TRBV6-1 and TRBJ1-5, with TRBD1 matching 8 bases. V shed 7 bases and J 11 bases; nucleotides not matched to a gene: 13. This CDR3 contains 14 residues. Germline V gives CDR1 MNHNS, CDR2 SASEGT. CDR3 sequence reads: CASTRGQGALAQHF. The CDR3 region has the DNA TGTGCCAGCACCCGCGGCCAGGGGGCTCTGGCCCAGCATTTT.

This clonotype was seen only a few times. This chain links TRBV10-3 with TRBJ1-6; a weak D match, TRBD1 (5 bases). Between the trimmed V and J ends, which lost 4 bases and 7 bases, there was a span of 11 bases. Germline-derived CDR1 and CDR2 are ENHRY and SYGVKD. This CDR3 has 14 residues. CDR3 residues: CAISGGPRNSPLHF. DNA of the CDR3: TGTGCCATCAGTGGGGGACCGCGGAATTCACCCCTCCACTTT.

This clonotype is labeled as medium-sized. J is TRBJ2-5 and V is TRBV7-8; 9 bases are shared with TRBD1. CDR3 length equals 15 residues. The ends lost 5 bases at V and 4 bases at J; junction bases unmatched: 8. Germline V gene data show CDR1 as SGHVS and CDR2 as FQNEAQ. The CDR3 protein is CASSPRDRVGETQYF. The DNA of the CDR3 is TGTGCCAGCAGCCCCCGGGACAGGGTGGGAGAGACCCAGTACTTC.